The sequence of this TCR beta chain was determined in a study of T cell responses to AZD1222 COVID-19 vaccine. Germline V gene sequence: CDR1 SNHLY, CDR2 FYNNEI. The CDR3 contains 15 residues. With 3 bases removed from V and 10 bases from J, the gap between germline ends came to 16 bases. Repertoires were generated with immunoSEQ multiplex PCR, while TCRdb's copy carries only in-frame clones and drops some. Altogether approximately 150,000 clones are present, roughly 92% being singletons, with the ten largest covering approximately 2.3%. As for this clone: The antigen is undetermined.

Points from the study as a whole: Rises in breadth and depth of Spike-specific TCRs came after two AZD1222 doses. Among the donors, most were white British and more were female, and clonal diversity was possibly underestimated. Of the AZD1222 recipients, only 5 to 7 were seropositive at baseline.

The TCR comes from an adult in good health. Specimen: peripheral blood, collected on day 0 of AZD1222 vaccination. The chain recombines TRBV2 with TRBJ1-6; D gene unclear. As DNA, the CDR3 is TGTGCCAGCAGTGAGGAGTGGGCCCTTGGGTCACCCCTCCACTTT. Translating gives CASSEEWALGSPLHF.